Each of the 22 T cell receptor beta chains below was sequenced from the same sample in a study of T cells in Graves' hyperthyroidism and ophthalmopathy. Using RNA transcripts as the source, TCR beta CDR3 regions were amplified. During a first-round RT-PCR of the TCR CDR3, the HTBI primer set was used. TCRdb reprocessed the multiplex PCR reads via MiXCR and lists one record per CDR3 protein. The sample has just under 750,000 distinct CDR3 sequences; approximately 36% are singletons. Source material: blood. The receptors derive from a woman in her thirties or forties with Graves' hyperthyroidism.

This clonotype was counted at least ten times. The chain carries TRBV20-1 and TRBJ1-5; no clear D. The ends were cut back, 1 base at V and 4 bases at J, with 8 bases in the middle. Germline V gene lookup returns CDR1 DFQATT and CDR2 SNEGSKA (reference sequence). The CDR3 covers 13 residues. The CDR3 spells CSARGQANQPQHF. The CDR3 region has the DNA TGCAGTGCTAGAGGCCAGGCTAATCAGCCCCAGCATTTT.

V gene TRBV7-9 combines with J gene TRBJ2-7; the match to TRBD2 covers 8 bases. The J call may not be correct, given that the DNA end is closer to TRBJ2-1. The CDR3 is 18 residues long. Germline V gives CDR1 SEHNR, CDR2 FQNEAQ (reference sequence). DNA for the CDR3: TGTGCCAGCAGTATTCCCCACGGGAGGGCAGGGGAGGACAATGAGCAGTTCTTC. This sequence encodes CASSIPHGRAGEDNEQFF.

The chain carries TRBV4-1 and TRBJ1-5, with 12 bases that match TRBD1. The J segment lost 7 bases and the V segment lost 0 bases, leaving 4 bases of the junction unmatched. CDR1 MGHRA and CDR2 YSYEKL come from the germline V gene. This CDR3 is built from 16 residues. CDR3 residues: CASSQEGTGGLQPQHF. CDR3 nucleotides: TGCGCCAGCAGCCAAGAGGGGACAGGGGGCTTACAGCCCCAGCATTTT.

The chain is built from TRBV20-1 and TRBJ1-1; 7 bases match TRBD1. CDR1 is DFQATT and CDR2 is SNEGSKA in the germline V gene (reference sequence). CDR3 length: 15 amino acids. Germline trimming cut 4 bases from V and 3 bases from J; bases unmatched to any gene: 11. The CDR3 nucleotides are TGCAGTGCTACCCCTTACGACAGGGTCTACACTGAAGCTTTCTTT. Its translation is CSATPYDRVYTEAFF.

This chain links TRBV24-1 with TRBJ2-5; 9 nucleotides match TRBD1. After removal of 7 bases from V and 1 base from J, the junction contained 3 bases not matched to a gene. The CDR3 spans 14 residues. CDR1 and CDR2 (germline): KGHDR, SFDVKD. CDR3 residues: CATRATGGQETQYF. CDR3 DNA sequence: TGTGCCACCAGAGCGACAGGGGGCCAAGAGACCCAGTACTTC.

This clonotype was seen only a few times. V gene TRBV7-2 combines with J gene TRBJ2-1; 9 bases agree with TRBD1. Trimming at V came to 3 bases and at J to 0 bases, leaving 0 bases not matched to a gene. The CDR3 consists of 15 residues. Germline CDR1 and CDR2: SGHTA and FQGNSA. CDR3 region: CASSLGQGSYNEQFF. CDR3 DNA sequence: TGTGCCAGCAGCTTGGGACAGGGCTCCTACAATGAGCAGTTCTTC.

This clonotype was detected a few times. CDR3 amino acids: CASSLVWIGGHIEKLFF. The CDR3 coding sequence is TGTGCCAGCAGCTTAGTTTGGATCGGGGGTCATATTGAAAAACTGTTTTTT. This chain uses TRBV7-9 with TRBJ1-4, with a possible D match to TRBD1 (5 bases). Trimming left V 1 base short and J 7 bases short, with 19 bases between. Germline CDR1 and CDR2: SEHNR and FQNEAQ (reference sequence). This CDR3 has 17 amino acids.

This clonotype was counted ten times or more. The CDR3 DNA reads TGTGCCAGCAGCCCACCCCCGACAGTGAACACTGAAGCTTTCTTT. Translated: CASSPPPTVNTEAFF. The V and J genes are TRBV9 and TRBJ1-1; a possible D gene is TRBD1 (5 bases). This CDR3 region has 15 residues. The V end lost 4 bases, the J end lost 0 bases, and 13 bases lay between the germline ends. CDR1 and CDR2 from the germline V gene are SGDLS and YYNGEE.

This clonotype was recorded many times. This chain uses TRBV12-3 or TRBV12-4 with TRBJ1-1, with D tentatively TRBD1 (5 bases). The CDR3 spans 16 residues. Deletions cut 3 bases from V and 0 bases from J, with 14 bases between. The CDR3 nucleotides are TGTGCCAGCAGTTTGTCCCATCTGGGACTGAACACTGAAGCTTTCTTT. Translated, it gives CASSLSHLGLNTEAFF.

Ten or more counts support this clonotype. V usage is TRBV9 and J usage is TRBJ1-1, with D maybe TRBD1 (6 bases). V was cut by 4 bases and J by 6 bases, with 13 bases left in between. The CDR3 sequence is 13 residues long. Germline assignment: CDR1 SGDLS and CDR2 YYNGEE. CDR3 region: CASSITGISEAFF. The CDR3 nucleotides read TGTGCCAGCAGCATCACAGGGATCTCTGAAGCTTTCTTT.

V usage is TRBV12-3 or TRBV12-4 and J usage is TRBJ2-1; D not resolved. The CDR3 consists of 12 residues. Between the trimmed V and J ends, which lost 5 bases and 7 bases, there was a span of 9 bases. CDR3 region: CASSPFANEQFF. CDR3 bases: TGTGCCAGCAGTCCCTTCGCGAATGAGCAGTTCTTC.

The table lists this clonotype with many counts. The chain combines TRBV29-1 with TRBJ1-1; D might be TRBD1 (6 bases). The germline V and J ends were trimmed by 4 bases and 2 bases, with 8 bases remaining between them. Germline assignment: CDR1 SQVTM and CDR2 ANQGSEA. The CDR3 extends over 12 amino acids. The CDR3 coding sequence is TGCAGCGTTGCCGGGGGCAACACTGAAGCTTTCTTT. Protein product: CSVAGGNTEAFF.

This chain joins TRBV2 and TRBJ1-5, with D unclear. V was trimmed by 5 bases and J by 7 bases, leaving 12 bases between them. Germline CDR1 is SNHLY and CDR2 is FYNNEI. CDR3 length equals 13 residues. Here the CDR3 DNA reads TGTGCCAGCAGTTCCGTGGAAAAGCAGCCCCAGCATTTT. Its protein is CASSSVEKQPQHF.

Notes on this clonotype: This sequence may be a read error, since a much larger clone differs from it by one base. The CDR3 end shows no conserved phenylalanine or tryptophan, and so a read error is likely. V usage is TRBV9 and J usage is TRBJ2-5; 7 bases are shared with TRBD2. The CDR3 has 15 residues. Losses at the gene ends were 3 bases for V and 3 bases for J; bases not matched to a gene: 8. Germline loops: CDR1 SGDLS, CDR2 YYNGEE. Here the CDR3 reads CASSGAGEGKETQYL. The CDR3 DNA follows: TGTGCCAGCAGCGGGGCGGGAGAGGGGAAAGAGACCCAGTACCTC.

This clonotype was seen just once. V usage is TRBV19 and J usage is TRBJ2-7; 9 nucleotides line up with TRBD1. Trimming removed 4 bases from V and 7 bases from J; junction bases left unmatched: 11. Germline V gene lookup returns CDR1 LNHDA and CDR2 SQIVND (reference sequence). The CDR3 sequence is 15 residues long. The CDR3 DNA reads TGTGCCAGTAGTAGAGGGGCCGGGACAGGGAATGAGCAGTACTTC. It specifies CASSRGAGTGNEQYF.

This clonotype was detected many times. This chain links TRBV6-5 with TRBJ2-7, with a possible D match to TRBD1 (6 bases). This CDR3 has 13 residues. The V gene lost 8 bases and the J gene lost 3 bases, with 14 bases spanning the gap. CDR1 and CDR2 (germline): MNHEY, SVGAGI. CDR3 DNA: TGTGCCAGCCAGGGGCTGATAAGCTACGAGCAGTACTTC. This codes for CASQGLISYEQYF.

The J gene is TRBJ2-7, the V gene TRBV4-3; D is uncertain. From germline, CDR1 is LGHNA and CDR2 YSLEER. Trimming removed 0 bases at V and 4 bases at J, with 13 bases between. The CDR3 extends over 15 amino acids. The chain's CDR3 is CASSQEAVFGYEQYF. As DNA, the CDR3 is TGCGCCAGCAGCCAAGAGGCGGTGTTCGGGTACGAGCAGTACTTC.

This chain links TRBV12-3 or TRBV12-4 with TRBJ1-2, with D possibly being TRBD1 (5 bases). This CDR3 has 15 residues. V lost 1 base and J 5 bases, leaving 14 bases between the germline ends. The CDR3 region is CASSLEGNVGYGYTF. Here the CDR3 DNA reads TGTGCCAGCAGTTTAGAGGGGAATGTAGGGTATGGCTACACCTTC.

This clonotype was seen a few times. The chain couples TRBV12-3 or TRBV12-4 to TRBJ1-3; D is uncertain. The CDR3 contains 15 residues. Trimming stripped 5 bases from V and 2 bases from J, with 13 bases between. The CDR3 region is CASSATWQAGNTIYF. The CDR3 nucleotides are TGTGCCAGCAGTGCCACCTGGCAAGCTGGAAACACCATATATTTT.

This clonotype was seen at least ten times. This chain links TRBV7-8 with TRBJ1-1, with 7 bases lining up with TRBD1. The CDR3 sequence is 12 residues long. Germline V gene data show CDR1 as SGHVS and CDR2 as FQNEAQ. With V trimmed by 4 bases and J by 11 bases, 7 bases remained unmatched. The DNA for the CDR3 is TGTGCCAGCAGCTCGCCTACAGGGGAGGCTTTCTTT. As protein: CASSSPTGEAFF. The full variable domain, rest sourced from reference TRBV7-8 and TRBJ1-1, is GAGVSQSPRYKVAKRGQDVALRCDPISGHVSLFWYQQALGQGPEFLTYFQNEAQLDKSGLPSDRFFAERPEGSVSTLKIQRTQQEDSAVYLCASSSPTGEAFFGQGTRLTVV.

This clonotype occurred a few times. The chain has TRBV12-3 or TRBV12-4 and TRBJ2-7; 7 bases match TRBD1. V lost 7 bases, J lost 1 base, and 4 bases stayed unmatched. The CDR3 has 13 amino acids. DNA of the CDR3: TGTGCCAGCAATAGACAGGGATCCTACGAGCAGTACTTC. Amino acids: CASNRQGSYEQYF.

The chain uses TRBV4-2 and TRBJ1-6; weak D call: TRBD1 (5 bases). The CDR3 has 16 residues. V lost 0 bases to trimming and J lost 7 bases, with 13 bases between them. Germline values: CDR1 LGHNA, CDR2 YNFKEQ. The CDR3 loop is CASSQDKQGANSPLHF. In DNA form, the CDR3 reads TGTGCCAGCAGCCAAGATAAGCAGGGTGCCAATTCACCCCTCCACTTT.